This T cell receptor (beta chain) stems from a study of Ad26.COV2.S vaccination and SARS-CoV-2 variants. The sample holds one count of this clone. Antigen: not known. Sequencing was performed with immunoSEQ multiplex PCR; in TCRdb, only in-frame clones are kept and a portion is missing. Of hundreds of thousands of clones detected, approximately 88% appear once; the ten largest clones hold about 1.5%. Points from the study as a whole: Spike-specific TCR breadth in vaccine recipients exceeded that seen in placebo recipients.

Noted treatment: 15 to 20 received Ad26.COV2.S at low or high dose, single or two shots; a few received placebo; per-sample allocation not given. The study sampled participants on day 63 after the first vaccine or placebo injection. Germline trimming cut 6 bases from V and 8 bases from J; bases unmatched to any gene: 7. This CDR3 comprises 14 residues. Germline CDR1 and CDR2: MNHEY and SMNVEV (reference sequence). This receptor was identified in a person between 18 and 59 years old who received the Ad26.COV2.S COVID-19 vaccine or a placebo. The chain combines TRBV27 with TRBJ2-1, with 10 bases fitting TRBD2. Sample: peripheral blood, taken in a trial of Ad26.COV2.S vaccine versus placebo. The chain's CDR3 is CASSGLADGDEQFF. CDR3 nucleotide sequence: TGTGCCAGCAGCGGACTAGCGGACGGAGATGAGCAGTTCTTC.